The 8 T cell receptor beta chains in this list originate from one sample, sequenced in a study. TRBV12-4/TRBJ1-2 clonotypes were amplified with adaptor-ligated barcode primers. TCRdb analysed the multiplex PCR reads with MiXCR anew, one entry per CDR3 protein. There are some 1,500 distinct CDR3 sequences in the sample; 4% to 5% occur only once, and around 60% lies in the top ten. Sequenced: naive CD4+ T cells sorted from blood. Sample subset: naive CD4+ T cells, CD4+CD45RA+CD25-. These receptors were collected from a female donor with breast cancer.

This clonotype has at least ten counts. J is TRBJ1-2 and V is TRBV12-3 or TRBV12-4; TRBD1 matches at 9 bases. Trimming at V came to 3 bases and at J to 4 bases, leaving 12 bases not matched to a gene. The CDR3 has 17 amino acids. The CDR3 loop is CASSFSLGQGPAYGYTF. The CDR3 DNA sequence: TGTGCCAGCAGTTTCAGTCTGGGACAGGGACCTGCCTATGGCTACACCTTC.

This clonotype counts as medium-sized. The gene calls are TRBV12-3 or TRBV12-4 and TRBJ1-2, with no clear D. CDR3 size: 15 residues. The V end was cut by 3 bases, the J end by 5 bases, with 16 bases between. CDR3 nucleotides: TGTGCCAGCAGTTTGTCAAGGGCCCTAAGTTATGGCTACACCTTC. Translated: CASSLSRALSYGYTF.

This clonotype qualifies as medium-sized (0.01 to 0.1%). The rearrangement joins TRBV12-3 or TRBV12-4 to TRBJ1-2; D is undetermined. The ends were cut back, 0 bases at V and 8 bases at J, with 16 bases in the middle. The CDR3 sequence is 15 residues long. Written as DNA, the CDR3 is TGTGCCAGCAGTTTAGCGAACCCCTCCCGCTGGGGCTACACCTTC. It encodes CASSLANPSRWGYTF.

This clonotype is labeled medium-sized. The chain recombines TRBV12-3 or TRBV12-4 with TRBJ1-2, with TRBD1 as a possible D gene (6 bases). The CDR3 totals 14 residues. Between the trimmed V and J ends, which lost 5 bases and 5 bases, there was a span of 15 bases. CDR3 bases: TGTGCCAGCAGTCTTTTCAGGGGACCATATGGCTACACCTTC. This gives the protein CASSLFRGPYGYTF.

By share, this clonotype ranks as medium-sized. This rearrangement joins TRBV12-3 or TRBV12-4 to TRBJ1-2; maybe TRBD1 (5 bases). The CDR3 spans 13 residues. V lost 3 bases, J lost 8 bases, and 13 bases lay in between. CDR3 sequence reads: CASSLLQERGYTF. CDR3 DNA sequence: TGTGCCAGCAGTTTGTTACAGGAACGGGGCTACACCTTC.

Relative to its sample, this clonotype is medium-sized. The chain links TRBV12-3 or TRBV12-4 to TRBJ1-2; D is unresolved. The CDR3 has 14 residues. The ends were cut back, 2 bases at V and 2 bases at J, with 9 bases in the middle. CDR3 sequence reads: CASSLFQRNYGYTF. CDR3 nucleotide sequence: TGTGCCAGCAGTTTATTCCAGAGGAACTATGGCTACACCTTC.

This clonotype is categorized as medium-sized. The rearrangement uses TRBV12-3 or TRBV12-4 and TRBJ1-2; TRBD1 is a possible D gene (5 bases). V gave up 4 bases and J gave up 9 bases, with 21 bases separating them. This CDR3 comprises 15 residues. The CDR3 is CASSSRDRRSGSYTF. Written as DNA, the CDR3 is TGTGCCAGCAGTTCACGGGACCGCCGCTCAGGGAGCTACACCTTC.

This clonotype was counted at least ten times. The chain uses TRBV12-3 or TRBV12-4 and TRBJ1-2; D unresolved. The CDR3 is 13 residues long. V gave up 7 bases and J gave up 6 bases, with 15 bases separating them. The CDR3 sequence: CASKIDGGHGYTF. The CDR3 DNA is TGTGCCAGCAAGATTGACGGAGGCCATGGCTACACCTTC.